The rows below give T cell receptor beta chains drawn from one sample of a study of T cell repertoires in cytomegalovirus infection. TCRdb reprocessed the reads via MiXCR and lists one record per CDR3 protein. Of some 500,000 distinct CDR3 sequences in the sample, roughly a third are singletons; the top ten hold 17%. For these receptors, no antigen is known. Sequenced here: cultured PBMCs, sampled from culture after CMV antigen stimulation. These receptors were collected from a human donor in good health (CMV status not recorded). Some clones in this sample may be carry-over from other donors' samples. The CDR3 runs from the conserved cysteine through the conserved F or W. D genes are given only for firm matches. Some rows mark clone size as missing; the rest say once, few, many or name a class of expanded clone.

>TRBJ2-7|TRBD2|.|TRBV6-5
CASSYPGGVAGTYEQYF
TGTGCCAGCAGTTACCCGGGTGGGGTAGCGGGGACCTACGAGCAGTACTTC
>TRBJ1-2|TRBD1|.|TRBV30
CAVPGQGLKGYTF
TGTGCCGTTCCGGGACAGGGTTTGAAGGGCTACACCTTC
>TRBJ2-1|.|.|TRBV5-4
CASSFKGGDEQFF
TGTGCCAGCAGCTTTAAGGGGGGTGATGAGCAGTTCTTC
>TRBJ2-1|.|.|TRBV6-1
CASLGTGVGGYNEQFF
TGTGCCAGTCTAGGGACGGGGGTTGGGGGGTACAATGAGCAGTTCTTC
>TRBJ1-1|.|.|TRBV7-9
CASSLRAEGAEAFF
TGTGCCAGCAGCTTACGGGCGGAGGGGGCTGAAGCTTTCTTT
>TRBJ2-7|.|few|TRBV7-9
CASSLGGHLPEQYF
TGTGCCAGCAGCTTAGGAGGCCATCTTCCCGAGCAGTACTTC
>TRBJ1-3|.|.|TRBV29-1
CSVGKQGSSGNTIYF
TGCAGCGTGGGTAAACAGGGTAGTTCTGGAAACACCATATATTTT
>TRBJ2-5|TRBD2|few|TRBV20-1
CSADLAGAGPQETQYF
TGCAGTGCTGACCTAGCGGGAGCCGGGCCCCAAGAGACCCAGTACTTC
>TRBJ2-3|TRBD1|few|TRBV23-1
CASSQSPPERGRSPCSDTQYF
TGCGCCAGCAGTCAATCGCCCCCTGAGAGGGGGCGGTCACCATGTTCAGATACGCAGTATTTT
>TRBJ2-7|TRBD2|few|TRBV27
CASSLLAGGPSSYEQYF
TGTGCCAGCAGTTTGCTAGCGGGAGGGCCCAGCTCCTACGAGCAGTACTTC
>TRBJ1-4|TRBD1|.|TRBV12-3/TRBV12-4
CASSSNRGLYEKLFF
TGTGCCAGCAGTTCAAACAGGGGGCTTTATGAAAAACTGTTTTTT
>TRBJ1-6|.|.|TRBV27
CASSFVWRDTPDSYNSPLHF
TGTGCCAGCAGTTTTGTCTGGAGGGACACACCAGACTCCTATAATTCACCCCTCCACTTT
>TRBJ2-5|.|.|TRBV7-2
CASTLSARETQYF
TGTGCCAGCACACTCAGCGCGAGGGAGACCCAGTACTTC
>TRBJ2-3|TRBD1|.|TRBV7-9
CASSDRGATQYF
TGTGCCAGCAGCGACAGGGGGGCCACGCAGTATTTT
>TRBJ1-2|TRBD1|many|TRBV7-2
CASSSYLRDSLYGYTF
TGTGCCAGCAGCTCATACCTCCGGGACAGCCTCTATGGCTACACCTTC
>TRBJ1-2|.|many|TRBV7-2
CASSYGGVAEVRYGYTF
TGTGCCAGCAGCTACGGTGGTGTGGCGGAGGTCAGGTATGGCTACACCTTC
>TRBJ1-1|.|.|TRBV11-3
CASKGNTEAFF
TGTGCCTCTAAAGGGAACACTGAAGCTTTCTTT
>TRBJ2-1|TRBD1|once|TRBV6-2/TRBV6-3
CASIPRGTRLGYNEQFF
TGTGCCAGCATTCCCAGGGGGACCCGATTAGGGTACAATGAGCAGTTCTTC
>TRBJ2-1|.|.|TRBV6-1
CASSERPRFISYNEQFF
TGTGCCAGCAGTGAAAGGCCCCGGTTTATATCCTACAATGAGCAGTTCTTC
>TRBJ2-1|TRBD2|few|TRBV7-9
CASSKTSGRDEQFF
TGTGCCAGCAGCAAGACTAGCGGGAGGGATGAGCAGTTCTTC
>TRBJ1-1|.|.|TRBV4-1
CASSQGLNRQAFF
TGCGCCAGCAGCCAAGGCCTGAATCGCCAAGCTTTCTTT
>TRBJ1-1|.|.|TRBV7-2
CASSLERQFPFF
TGTGCCAGCAGCCTCGAACGGCAATTTCCTTTCTTT
>TRBJ2-7|TRBD2|few|TRBV7-6
CASSLGSSGLIYEQYF
TGTGCCAGCAGCTTAGGTAGTAGCGGGCTGATCTACGAGCAGTACTTC
>TRBJ2-5|.|.|TRBV11-3
CASSLEFARTETQYF
TGTGCCAGCAGCTTAGAATTTGCTAGGACAGAGACCCAGTACTTC
>TRBJ2-5|.|.|TRBV6-2/TRBV6-3
CASSWAIENEEETQYF
TGTGCCAGCAGTTGGGCGATAGAAAACGAAGAAGAGACCCAGTACTTC
>TRBJ1-5|.|.|TRBV27
CASSPRDSNQPQHF
TGTGCCAGCAGTCCCAGAGATAGCAATCAGCCCCAGCATTTT
>TRBJ2-5|TRBD2|.|TRBV11-2
CASSLGTSGRGEEPQYF
TGTGCCAGCAGCCTCGGGACTAGCGGGAGGGGTGAAGAGCCCCAGTACTTC
>TRBJ2-2|.|.|TRBV19
CASSIQGEGGRGELFF
TGTGCCAGTAGTATCCAGGGGGAAGGAGGGCGCGGGGAGCTGTTTTTT
>TRBJ2-5|TRBD1|.|TRBV7-4
CASSSGQARGETQYF
TGTGCCAGCAGCTCCGGACAGGCGCGAGGAGAGACCCAGTACTTC
>TRBJ1-2|TRBD1|few|TRBV6-1
CASRPYRGANYGYTF
TGTGCCAGCAGACCCTACAGGGGAGCTAACTATGGCTACACCTTC
>TRBJ2-1|.|many|TRBV7-3
CASSLGDWAEQFF
TGTGCCAGCAGCTTAGGGGACTGGGCCGAGCAGTTCTTC
>TRBJ2-5|TRBD1|few|TRBV19
CASKQGIDQETQYF
TGTGCCAGTAAACAGGGGATCGATCAAGAGACCCAGTACTTC
>TRBJ2-3|.|many|TRBV12-3/TRBV12-4
CASRLAAADTQYF
TGTGCCAGCAGATTAGCTGCGGCAGATACGCAGTATTTT
>TRBJ2-1|TRBD2|few|TRBV5-4
CASSLIAGVISGEQFF
TGTGCCAGCAGCCTGATAGCGGGAGTAATCTCCGGTGAGCAGTTCTTC
>TRBJ1-5|TRBD1|few|TRBV7-6
CASSLSRTGGLDQPQHF
TGTGCCAGCAGCTTATCGAGGACAGGGGGCCTTGATCAGCCCCAGCATTTT
>TRBJ1-5|.|few|TRBV19
CASSIGASGGQPYSNQPQHF
TGTGCCAGTAGTATAGGGGCCTCGGGGGGCCAGCCCTATAGCAATCAGCCCCAGCATTTT
>TRBJ1-1|TRBD1|.|TRBV6-1
CASRSDRGRFTEAFF
TGTGCCAGCAGATCCGACAGGGGGCGATTCACTGAAGCTTTCTTT
>TRBJ2-1|TRBD2|few|TRBV12-3/TRBV12-4
CASSRGLEADEQFF
TGTGCCAGCAGCCGGGGACTAGAGGCGGACGAGCAGTTCTTC
>TRBJ2-5|TRBD1|many|TRBV5-8
CASSVWTGKKTQYF
TGTGCCAGCAGCGTTTGGACAGGGAAGAAGACCCAGTACTTC
>TRBJ2-4|.|.|TRBV6-2/TRBV6-3
CASSSRGIAKNIQYF
TGTGCCAGCAGTTCAAGGGGGATAGCCAAAAACATTCAGTACTTC
>TRBJ2-2|.|few|TRBV7-2
CASSLQPNTGELFF
TGTGCCAGCAGCTTACAGCCAAACACCGGGGAGCTGTTTTTT
>TRBJ2-1|.|few|TRBV6-2/TRBV6-3
CASRPQGHEQFF
TGTGCCAGCAGGCCACAGGGCCATGAGCAGTTCTTC
>TRBJ1-4|TRBD1|.|TRBV28
CASSLGDSLAKLFF
TGTGCCAGCAGCCTCGGGGACAGTTTGGCCAAACTGTTTTTT
>TRBJ1-2|TRBD1|.|TRBV24-1
CATSDPGQGAYGYTF
TGTGCCACCAGTGATCCCGGACAGGGGGCCTATGGCTACACCTTC
>TRBJ2-1|TRBD1|.|TRBV20-1
CSAPPGQGLLLSSYNEQFF
TGCAGTGCTCCCCCCGGACAGGGGCTCCTATTAAGCTCCTACAATGAGCAGTTCTTC